Shown below are 20 T cell receptor beta chains from a single sample sequenced in a study of cytomegalovirus exposure and HLA in healthy donors. The study ran its PCR with 60 Vbeta and 13 Jbeta primers. Generated by immunoSEQ multiplex PCR, the TCRdb table keeps only in-frame clones and is missing some. This table has about 220,000 clones, 82% appearing once. Input material: PBMCs. All receptors come from a middle-aged man in good health and CMV-seropositive.

The chain combines TRBV19 with TRBJ1-3, with 9 bases fitting TRBD1. After removal of 3 bases from V and 4 bases from J, the junction contained 7 bases not matched to a gene. The CDR3 length is 16 residues. CDR1 is LNHDA, CDR2 SQIVND, per germline (reference sequence). The CDR3 protein is CASSIHRDRVGNTIYF. Written as DNA, the CDR3 is TGTGCCAGTAGTATTCACCGGGACAGGGTCGGAAACACCATATATTTT.

The V gene is TRBV6-4, the J gene TRBJ2-1; 10 bases align to TRBD1. The germline CDR1 and CDR2 sequences are MRHNA and SNTAGT. The J segment lost 7 bases and the V segment lost 2 bases, leaving 2 bases of the junction unmatched. The length of the CDR3 is 14 residues. This CDR3 is CASSDGTGANEQFF. For the CDR3, the DNA is TGTGCCAGCAGTGACGGGACAGGGGCGAATGAGCAGTTCTTC.

The genes are TRBV27 and TRBJ2-2; D ambiguous. The CDR3 is made up of 15 amino acids. Per germline, CDR1 MNHEY and CDR2 SMNVEV (reference sequence). V lost 4 bases, J lost 3 bases, and 12 bases lay in between. The CDR3 nucleotides read TGTGCCAGCAGTTCCCTGACACCTCACACCGGGGAGCTGTTTTTT. As protein: CASSSLTPHTGELFF.

This clone is medium-sized. The genes are TRBV7-9 and TRBJ1-1, with TRBD1 as a possible D gene (6 bases). This CDR3 comprises 14 residues. V lost 1 base to trimming and J lost 7 bases, with 13 bases between them. Germline values: CDR1 SEHNR, CDR2 FQNEAQ (reference sequence). The CDR3 reads CASSLVTLRGEAFF. The CDR3 DNA reads TGTGCCAGCAGCTTAGTGACCCTCAGGGGTGAAGCTTTCTTT.

The chain is built from TRBV5-1 and TRBJ2-3; 7 bases fit TRBD1. The CDR3 spans 16 residues. Per germline, CDR1 SGHRS and CDR2 YFSETQ. The V and J ends lost 3 bases and 2 bases, in that order; junction bases with no gene match: 9. CDR3 nucleotides: TGCGCCAGCAGCTCCTCCCCACAGGGGAACACAGATACGCAGTATTTT. It translates to CASSSSPQGNTDTQYF.

This sequence joins TRBV5-1 and TRBJ1-1; D perhaps matches TRBD1 (6 bases). This CDR3 contains 14 residues. V dropped 6 bases and J dropped 1 base, with 13 bases sitting between them. Germline V gene lookup returns CDR1 SGHRS and CDR2 YFSETQ. Here the CDR3 DNA reads TGCGCCAGCATCTGGGGGCCCTCGAACACTGAAGCTTTCTTT. Protein sequence: CASIWGPSNTEAFF.

The chain combines TRBV27 with TRBJ2-7, with D perhaps TRBD1 (5 bases). Looked up from germline, CDR1 is MNHEY and CDR2 is SMNVEV (reference sequence). V was trimmed by 9 bases and J by 0 bases, leaving 12 bases between them. This CDR3 contains 13 residues. CDR3 loop: CASQGISSYEQYF. Written as DNA, the CDR3 is TGTGCCAGTCAGGGAATTAGCTCCTACGAGCAGTACTTC.

The chain couples TRBV5-6 to TRBJ2-5; 8 bases are shared with TRBD2. The J call may not be correct, given that the DNA end is closer to TRBJ2-7. The germline V gene has CDR1 SGHDT and CDR2 YYEEEE. The CDR3 spans 14 residues. The chain's CDR3 is CASSLLAGSYEQYF. The CDR3 nucleotides are TGTGCCAGCAGCTTGTTAGCGGGAAGCTACGAGCAGTACTTC.

This clone was counted once. V and J are TRBV11-2 and TRBJ1-2; TRBD1 aligns across 7 bases. Germline trimming cut 4 bases from V and 8 bases from J; bases unmatched to any gene: 13. Germline V gene lookup returns CDR1 SGHAT and CDR2 FQNNGV. The CDR3 totals 15 residues. The CDR3 sequence is CASSSGDRRGLGYTF. The CDR3 DNA sequence: TGTGCCAGCAGCTCGGGGGATCGAAGGGGGCTGGGCTACACCTTC.

This chain uses TRBV11-2 with TRBJ2-1, with no clear D. This CDR3 contains 15 residues. Germline loops: CDR1 SGHAT, CDR2 FQNNGV. The V end was cut by 3 bases, the J end by 1 base, with 10 bases between. CDR3 in DNA: TGTGCCAGCAGCTTCGCGACGGGTTCCTACAATGAGCAGTTCTTC. Its translation: CASSFATGSYNEQFF.

The genes are TRBV7-9 and TRBJ2-7; tentatively, D is TRBD2 (5 bases). The V end was cut by 5 bases, the J end by 3 bases, with 14 bases between. Germline V CDR1 and CDR2: SEHNR, FQNEAQ (reference sequence). The CDR3 runs 14 residues. The CDR3 loop is CASSNTREGYEQYV. In DNA, the CDR3 is TGTGCCAGCAGCAACACTAGAGAAGGCTACGAGCAGTACGTC.

The V call is TRBV25-1, the J call TRBJ2-1, with 11 nucleotides matching TRBD2. Trimming cost V 5 bases and J 4 bases; bases outside gene matches: 1. The CDR3 is made up of 14 amino acids. Germline CDR1 MGHDK, CDR2 SYGVNS. CDR3 in amino acids: CASSTSGSYNEQFF. CDR3 in DNA: TGTGCCAGCAGTACTAGCGGGAGTTACAATGAGCAGTTCTTC. Using reference TRBV25-1 and TRBJ2-1 for the parts outside the CDR3, the full variable domain is EADIYQTPRYLVIGTGKKITLECSQTMGHDKMYWYQQDPGMELHLIHYSYGVNSTEKGDLSSESTVSRIRTEHFPLTLESARPSHTSQYLCASSTSGSYNEQFFGPGTRLTVL.

This chain joins TRBV18 and TRBJ2-5; 8 positions agree with TRBD1. This CDR3 is built from 15 residues. V shed 2 bases, J shed 5 bases, and the junction held 7 bases outside the gene matches. From germline, CDR1 is KGHSH and CDR2 LQKENI. This CDR3 is CASSPMAGGVETQYF. For the CDR3, the DNA is TGTGCCAGCTCACCAATGGCAGGGGGCGTTGAGACCCAGTACTTC.

The CDR3 DNA follows: TGCGCCAGCAGCTTGGGCAGGGGGCAGTTGAACACTGAAGCTTTCTTT. This sequence encodes CASSLGRGQLNTEAFF. The rearrangement uses TRBV5-1 and TRBJ1-1; the match to TRBD1 covers 8 bases. With V trimmed by 0 bases and J by 0 bases, 4 bases remained unmatched. CDR3 length equals 16 residues. The germline CDR1 and CDR2 sequences are SGHRS and YFSETQ.

V usage is TRBV5-6 and J usage is TRBJ2-7, with TRBD2 as a possible D gene (5 bases). Deletions cut 4 bases from V and 3 bases from J, with 20 bases between. Germline V gives CDR1 SGHDT, CDR2 YYEEEE. This CDR3 region has 16 residues. The CDR3 here is CASSGATKRPFYEQYF. The CDR3 bases are TGTGCCAGCAGCGGAGCGACTAAGCGGCCTTTCTACGAGCAGTACTTC.

V and J are TRBV11-2 and TRBJ2-3; D is unclear. The CDR3 totals 12 residues. V was pared by 7 bases and J by 2 bases, with 7 bases between. Germline CDR1 SGHAT, CDR2 FQNNGV. For the CDR3, the DNA is TGTGCCAGCATGGGCCACACAGATACGCAGTATTTT. Translated: CASMGHTDTQYF.

This clone was seen more than once but under ten times. The rearrangement uses TRBV5-6 and TRBJ2-7, with a tentative D call TRBD2 (5 bases). Germline V gene data show CDR1 as SGHDT and CDR2 as YYEEEE. The V gene lost 4 bases and the J gene lost 4 bases, with 15 bases spanning the gap. The CDR3 has 14 amino acids. The CDR3 here is CASSGWTSIYEQYV. In DNA form, the CDR3 reads TGTGCCAGCAGCGGGTGGACTTCTATATACGAGCAGTACGTC.

The chain employs TRBV4-1 and TRBJ1-6; TRBD1 matches 7 bases. This CDR3 has 17 amino acids. With V trimmed by 0 bases and J by 3 bases, 5 bases remained unmatched. Germline V gene sequence: CDR1 MGHRA, CDR2 YSYEKL. The CDR3 loop is CASSQDSRDSYNSPLHF. In nucleotides, the CDR3 is TGCGCCAGCAGCCAAGATTCCCGGGACAGCTATAATTCACCCCTCCACTTT.

The V call is TRBV7-2, the J call TRBJ2-1, with 10 bases aligning to TRBD2. Germline CDR1 SGHTA, CDR2 FQGNSA. Trimming removed 5 bases from V and 8 bases from J; junction bases left unmatched: 15. The CDR3 is made up of 17 amino acids. The CDR3 sequence is CASSPRSGRALSDEQFF. In DNA form, the CDR3 reads TGTGCCAGCAGCCCACGGAGCGGGAGGGCCCTATCGGATGAGCAGTTCTTC.

This chain links TRBV10-3 with TRBJ2-3, with a tentative D call TRBD2 (6 bases). The V gene's germline CDR1 is ENHRY and CDR2 SYGVKD. V was trimmed by 10 bases and J by 2 bases, leaving 13 bases between them. The CDR3 contains 13 residues. CDR3 sequence (DNA): TGTGCCACCCTAGCGTTTACCACAGATACGCAGTATTTT. Protein sequence: CATLAFTTDTQYF.